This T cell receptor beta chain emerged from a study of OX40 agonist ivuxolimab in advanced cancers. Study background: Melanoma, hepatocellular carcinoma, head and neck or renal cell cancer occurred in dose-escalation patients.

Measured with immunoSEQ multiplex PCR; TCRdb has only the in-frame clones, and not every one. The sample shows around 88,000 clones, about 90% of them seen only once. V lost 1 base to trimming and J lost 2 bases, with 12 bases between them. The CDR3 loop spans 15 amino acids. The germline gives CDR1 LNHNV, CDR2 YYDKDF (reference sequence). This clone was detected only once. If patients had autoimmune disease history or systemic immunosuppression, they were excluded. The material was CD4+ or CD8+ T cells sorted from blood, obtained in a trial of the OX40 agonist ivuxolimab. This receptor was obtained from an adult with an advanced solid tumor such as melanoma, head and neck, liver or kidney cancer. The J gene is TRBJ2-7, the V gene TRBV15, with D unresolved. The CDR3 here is CATSRGPGVPYEQYF. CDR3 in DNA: TGTGCCACCAGCAGAGGCCCCGGCGTACCCTACGAGCAGTACTTC.